A selection of T cell receptor beta chains follows, all from one sample in a study of T-cell reconstitution after alpha-beta-depleted transplantation in children. Via MiXCR, TCRdb re-called the PCR reads, giving one row per CDR3 protein. The data hold nearly 550,000 distinct CDR3 sequences, with roughly 18% observed a single time. The material was PBMCs from the stem cell graft donor, obtained from the stem cell graft. These receptors were collected from a human donor who donated a stem cell graft to a child with acute lymphoblastic leukemia. CDR3s include the opening cysteine and the closing phenylalanine or tryptophan.

V: TRBV5-1
CDR3: CASSLASGTSYEQYF

V: TRBV7-9
CDR3: CASSFPDRQETQYF

V: TRBV6-1
CDR3: CASRIQGSTGNTIYF

V: TRBV19
CDR3: CASSTAPGNGELFF

V: TRBV15
CDR3: CATSRPTGSYEQYF

V: TRBV6-2/TRBV6-3
CDR3: CASSYSTKEQYF

V: TRBV4-2
CDR3: CASSHPGGDDTGELFF

V: TRBV12-3/TRBV12-4
CDR3: CASSPRTPLPEQYF

V: TRBV7-2
CDR3: CASLPTSDSYEQYF

V: TRBV12-3/TRBV12-4
CDR3: CASSLKPHYEQYF

V: TRBV2
CDR3: CAGERGRYNEQFF

V: TRBV3-1
CDR3: CASSQGLNRRPGYTF

V: TRBV11-2
CDR3: CASSIIAGTDTQYF

V: TRBV9
CDR3: CASSPRGSGTQGTQYF

V: TRBV10-2
CDR3: CASSDPRASGEQFF

V: TRBV7-9
CDR3: CASDPGYNEQFF

V: TRBV6-5
CDR3: CASSYSFSGAYEQYF

V: TRBV2
CDR3: CASSVGTGGYNEQFF

V: TRBV3-1
CDR3: CASSQGVSGSTDTQYF

V: TRBV5-1
CDR3: CASSIRTDTQYF

V: TRBV7-2
CDR3: CASSPRWGTSGNEQFF

V: TRBV12-3/TRBV12-4
CDR3: CASSFSVNGYTF

V: TRBV29-1
CDR3: CSVDGVGTALGNTIYF

V: TRBV14
CDR3: CASSQDDGGLPYEQYF

V: TRBV7-7
CDR3: CASSLVGRVSYNEQFF

V: TRBV5-5
CDR3: CASSQSTVAYEQYF

V: TRBV5-1
CDR3: CASSLGEMNTGELFF

V: TRBV29-1
CDR3: CSVGTQLAEQFF

V: TRBV7-9
CDR3: CASSLAEAGGPGSSYNEQFF

V: TRBV4-1
CDR3: CASSHRDISYEQYF

V: TRBV5-1
CDR3: CASSFFDSWDGYTF

V: TRBV7-3
CDR3: CASSLGQGINEQFF

V: TRBV19
CDR3: CASRWAGNTEAFF

V: TRBV5-1
CDR3: CASSLDASRNFGYGYTF

V: TRBV12-3/TRBV12-4
CDR3: CASRGPGAWNTEAFF

V: TRBV2
CDR3: CASYAGRESPYEQYF

V: TRBV7-9
CDR3: CASSLQFSGDKNTEAFF

V: TRBV6-1
CDR3: CASSSDRVEANVLTF

V: TRBV24-1
CDR3: CATSAAEGTYEQYF

V: TRBV12-3/TRBV12-4
CDR3: CASSLRTSGGKNIQYF

V: TRBV29-1
CDR3: CSVVVGGELGYTF

V: TRBV4-2
CDR3: CASSQEAGTIYEQYF

V: TRBV12-3/TRBV12-4
CDR3: CASRDSPNTGELFF

V: TRBV11-2
CDR3: CASSSLRGPNYNEQFF

V: TRBV9
CDR3: CASSVGPGANSPLHF

V: TRBV5-1
CDR3: CASSVGQGHTDTQYF